The present T cell receptor beta chain was sequenced within a study of regulatory T cells in long-lasting Graves disease. In this sample, this clonotype turned up a few times. Time point defined: newly diagnosed GD, antithyroid drugs for less than 3 months. RNA from PBMCs was the source of the TCR library. Investigators prepared the TCR beta libraries by applying iRepertoire HTBI primers and Arm-PCR of CDR3 regions. Each CDR3 protein gets one entry after TCRdb re-called the multiplex PCR reads with MiXCR. Found here are about 620,000 distinct CDR3 sequences, approximately 15% of them singletons; the top ten hold 15% to 20%. This sample was also put to use in a study of T cells in Graves' hyperthyroidism and ophthalmopathy. From that study: Among the patients, aged 18 to 65, hyperthyroidism was newly diagnosed and had lasted under 2 months. Thyroid ultrasound, orbital computed tomography, clinical symptoms, and serum thyroxine and TRAb underpinned diagnoses. When the TCR CDR3 underwent first-round RT-PCR, the HTBI primer set was used.

This clonotype was obtained from a woman aged 25 to 39 with Graves disease. Sequencing used peripheral blood mononuclear cells (PBMCs), obtained at new diagnosis, from a patient treated with antithyroid drugs.

CDR3 DNA: TGTGCCAGCAGCCCCCTGGGGGGAATAGGGTCCTACGAGCAGTACTTC. The encoded protein is CASSPLGGIGSYEQYF. The rearrangement links TRBV6-1 to TRBJ2-7; a possible D gene is TRBD2 (6 bases). The V gene lost 6 bases and the J gene lost 1 base, with 19 bases spanning the gap. Germline loops: CDR1 MNHNS, CDR2 SASEGT. CDR3 size: 16 residues.